This TCR beta chain was sequenced for a study of T cells in localized non-small cell lung cancer. General study points: Among the top 100 tumor clones, a median around 62 appeared in adjacent lung.

Produced via immunoSEQ multiplex PCR; TCRdb's table is partial and in-frame only. The table has tens of thousands of clones, approximately 84% seen once. About this clone: Its antigen remains unidentified.

The CDR3 has 12 amino acids. Germline V CDR1 and CDR2: MDHEN, SYDVKM. Deletions cut 6 bases from V and 4 bases from J, with 10 bases between. The clonotype was recovered from a man aged 35 to 69 with stage I lung adenocarcinoma. The sample here was peripheral blood, taken before any cancer treatment. The gene calls are TRBV28 and TRBJ2-7, with D possibly being TRBD1 (6 bases). The DNA for the CDR3 is TGTGCCAGCAGGCAACAGGGATACGAGCAGTACTTC. Its protein is CASRQQGYEQYF.